These 15 T cell receptor beta chains were all obtained from the same sample, sequenced in a study of blood T cell repertoires in COVID-19 (dated by TCRdb to the early 2020s). The method behind the library was the immunoSEQ multiplex PCR assay. TCRdb mirrors the immuneACCESS table, restricted to in-frame sequences. Some clones are absent from its copies; in checked studies, under half trace to an unresolved V gene, and the reason for the others is unknown. The sample table contains roughly 190,000 clones; only one count was recorded for around 90% of them. Jointly, the top ten make up less than 5.5% of the sample. Sequences were obtained from peripheral blood. Receptors were obtained from a human donor in a cohort sampled during active COVID-19.

This clone came up once. This chain connects TRBV20-1 to TRBJ2-1; tentatively, D is TRBD2 (6 bases). Trimming shortened V by 3 bases and J by 4 bases, and 19 bases separated the two germline ends. Germline loops: CDR1 DFQATT, CDR2 SNEGSKA (reference sequence). The CDR3 runs to 16 residues. The CDR3 is CSASPLRRGTYNEQFF. The DNA of the CDR3 is TGCAGTGCTAGTCCTCTCCGGCGGGGCACGTACAATGAGCAGTTCTTC.

The chain is built from TRBV5-1 and TRBJ2-2; D is uncertain. Germline lookup yields CDR1 SGHRS and CDR2 YFSETQ. Trimming removed 1 base from V and 2 bases from J, with 3 bases in between. The CDR3 length is 13 residues. The CDR3 reads CASSLQNTGELFF. The CDR3 DNA reads as TGCGCCAGCAGCTTGCAAAACACCGGGGAGCTGTTTTTT.

This chain uses TRBV4-3 with TRBJ2-1; 12 bases align to TRBD2. This CDR3 is built from 21 residues. CDR1 is LGHNA and CDR2 is YSLEER in the germline V gene. The trim removed 0 bases at V and 0 bases at J, leaving 12 bases unmatched. CDR3 protein: CASSQDPPSSGRASSYNEQFF. The CDR3 bases are TGCGCCAGCAGCCAAGATCCCCCATCTAGCGGGAGGGCCAGCTCCTACAATGAGCAGTTCTTC.

The V call is TRBV30, the J call TRBJ1-1; no definite D call. Germline assignment: CDR1 GTSNPN and CDR2 SVGIG (reference sequence). This CDR3 has 11 residues. V was pared by 2 bases and J by 4 bases, with 5 bases between. CDR3 sequence reads: CAWSPVTEAFF. The DNA for the CDR3 is TGTGCCTGGAGTCCCGTCACTGAAGCTTTCTTT.

This chain links TRBV9 with TRBJ2-3; 10 bases fit TRBD1. From germline, CDR1 is SGDLS and CDR2 YYNGEE. The junction had 9 bases not matched to a gene; V was cut back by 4 bases and J by 1 base. CDR3 length: 17 residues. The CDR3: CASSLRPGTGGTDTQYF. In nucleotides, the CDR3 is TGTGCCAGCAGCCTCCGACCCGGGACAGGGGGCACAGATACGCAGTATTTT.

This chain uses TRBV5-1 with TRBJ2-1; 7 bases are a match to TRBD1. V shed 1 base, J shed 8 bases, and the junction held 9 bases outside the gene matches. CDR3 length equals 15 residues. Germline V gives CDR1 SGHRS, CDR2 YFSETQ. The CDR3 region has the DNA TGCGCCAGCAGCTTGACGCCGGGACAGCCCGATGAGCAGTTCTTC. It specifies CASSLTPGQPDEQFF.

This rearrangement joins TRBV7-2 to TRBJ1-1, with TRBD1 matching over 9 bases. CDR3 length: 16 residues. V dropped 5 bases and J dropped 8; count of bases not matched to a gene: 15. Germline V gene lookup returns CDR1 SGHTA and CDR2 FQGNSA. The CDR3, as DNA: TGTGCCAGCAGCGACACAGGGGGCTCGGTCTCGGGGGAAGCTTTCTTT. It yields the protein CASSDTGGSVSGEAFF.

The chain combines TRBV4-3 with TRBJ2-1; unclear D gene. The germline V and J ends were trimmed by 0 bases and 9 bases, with 9 bases remaining between them. Germline V gene lookup returns CDR1 LGHNA and CDR2 YSLEER. This CDR3 spans 13 amino acids. CDR3 region: CASSQEINSEQFF. The DNA for the CDR3 is TGCGCCAGCAGCCAAGAGATAAATAGTGAGCAGTTCTTC.

This clone was recorded once. This chain uses TRBV27 with TRBJ2-7, with TRBD2 matching 9 bases. J gave up 2 bases and V 2 bases, and 4 bases lay outside the gene matches. The germline V gene has CDR1 MNHEY and CDR2 SMNVEV (reference sequence). The CDR3 spans 15 residues. In DNA, the CDR3 is TGTGCCAGCAGTTTAACTAGCGGGCCCCCCTACGAGCAGTACTTC. This codes for CASSLTSGPPYEQYF.

V and J are TRBV5-4 and TRBJ2-1; 7 bases are a match to TRBD1. The germline V gene encodes CDR1 SGHNT and CDR2 YYREEE (reference sequence). V shed 4 bases and J 6 bases; nucleotides not matched to a gene: 7. The CDR3 extends over 14 amino acids. The CDR3 bases are TGTGCCAGCAGCCGTAAGACAGGGAGCAATGAGCAGTTCTTC. Translated: CASSRKTGSNEQFF.

The CDR3 loop reads CASSLMGGADEQYF. For the CDR3, the DNA is TGTGCCAGCAGCCTCATGGGGGGGGCCGACGAGCAGTACTTC. The chain joins TRBV5-4 to TRBJ2-7, with a possible D match to TRBD2 (7 bases). Trimming took 4 bases from V and 5 from J, leaving 16 bases between them. Germline V gives CDR1 SGHNT, CDR2 YYREEE (reference sequence). CDR3 length: 14 amino acids.

V usage is TRBV9 and J usage is TRBJ1-2; 7 positions agree with TRBD1. V was pared by 3 bases and J by 0 bases, with 17 bases of the junction left unmatched. The CDR3 extends over 19 amino acids. Germline CDR1 SGDLS, CDR2 YYNGEE. Here the CDR3 reads CASSEGKRQGGPTNYGYTF. The CDR3 DNA sequence: TGTGCCAGCAGCGAAGGAAAAAGACAGGGAGGTCCTACTAACTATGGCTACACCTTC.

The gene calls are TRBV10-3 and TRBJ1-5, with 7 bases identical to TRBD1. The J segment lost 3 bases and the V segment lost 10 bases, leaving 6 bases of the junction unmatched. This CDR3 region has 13 residues. CDR1 ENHRY and CDR2 SYGVKD come from the germline V gene. The CDR3 spells CATTDRVNQPQHF. As DNA, the CDR3 is TGTGCCACGACCGACAGGGTCAATCAGCCCCAGCATTTT.

To note about this clone: This same CDR3 is encoded by further DNA sequences in the sample. The chain employs TRBV5-4 and TRBJ2-1, with TRBD2 as a possible D gene (6 bases). The V end lost 1 base, the J end lost 6 bases, and 8 bases lay between the germline ends. There are 13 residues in the CDR3. Germline CDR1 is SGHNT and CDR2 is YYREEE (reference sequence). CDR3 in DNA: TGTGCCAGCAGCTTGACCGGGGGCAATGAGCAGTTCTTC. This translates into CASSLTGGNEQFF.

V is TRBV6-5 and J is TRBJ1-4; TRBD1 agrees at 8 bases. The CDR3 runs to 14 residues. Germline CDR1 reads MNHEY; CDR2 reads SVGAGI. J gave up 8 bases and V 7 bases, and 9 bases lay outside the gene matches. CDR3 amino acids: CASMGTGWGEKLFF. The CDR3, as DNA: TGTGCCAGCATGGGGACAGGCTGGGGCGAAAAACTGTTTTTT.